These 2 T cell receptor beta chains originate from one sample sequenced in a study of CD8 T cells in Susac syndrome. RNA was extracted with the RNeasy kit, and a quantity of roughly 0.5 to 1 ug was reverse transcribed using random hexamers. TCRdb re-analysed the immunoSEQ multiplex PCR reads in MiXCR, keeping a single row per CDR3 protein. The sample has around 170,000 distinct CDR3 sequences, approximately 96% seen once; the top ten hold approximately 0.089%. Source material: CD4+ T cells from PBMCs. The origin of the receptors is a human donor with Susac syndrome.

V and J are TRBV28 and TRBJ1-5; 9 positions agree with TRBD1. V dropped 2 bases and J dropped 9; count of bases not matched to a gene: 8. The CDR3 has 15 amino acids. Germline V lookup: CDR1 MDHEN, CDR2 SYDVKM. CDR3 region: CASSLGGQGSGPQHF. DNA for the CDR3: TGTGCCAGCAGTTTAGGGGGACAGGGCTCTGGGCCCCAGCATTTT.

V and J are TRBV7-2 and TRBJ2-7, with TRBD2 identical over 12 bases. The ends lost 6 bases at V and 5 bases at J; junction bases unmatched: 5. Looked up from germline, CDR1 is SGHTA and CDR2 is FQGNSA. CDR3 size: 14 residues. The CDR3 coding sequence is TGTGCCAGCAGACCTAGCGGGGGGGCCCACGAGCAGTACTTC. This sequence encodes CASRPSGGAHEQYF. Full variable domain (missing parts from reference TRBV7-2 and TRBJ2-7): GAGVSQSPSNKVTEKGKDVELRCDPISGHTALYWYRQSLGQGLEFLIYFQGNSAPDKSGLPSDRFSAERTGGSVSTLTIQRTQQEDSAVYLCASRPSGGAHEQYFGPGTRLTVT.